This TCR beta chain appears in the sequencing data of a study of CD8+ T cells in alopecia areata. Noted treatment: oral pan-JAK inhibitor, 5-10 mg twice daily. It was cDNA, reverse transcribed from extracted RNA, that served as the sequencing template. The assay was immunoSEQ multiplex PCR, and TCRdb's table has in-frame clones only and misses some. The data contain about 180,000 clones, about 53% of them singletons. V was cut by 2 bases and J by 4 bases, with 3 bases left in between. The CDR3 runs 11 residues. Germline CDR1 is GTSNPN and CDR2 is SVGIG (reference sequence). The origin of this receptor is a human donor with alopecia areata. This chain links TRBV30 with TRBJ2-1, with unresolved D. The material was CD8+ T cells sorted from blood, obtained at week 24, from a patient treated with tofacitinib. The chain's CDR3 is CAWSLYNEQFF. CDR3 nucleotides: TGTGCCTGGAGTCTGTACAATGAGCAGTTCTTC.